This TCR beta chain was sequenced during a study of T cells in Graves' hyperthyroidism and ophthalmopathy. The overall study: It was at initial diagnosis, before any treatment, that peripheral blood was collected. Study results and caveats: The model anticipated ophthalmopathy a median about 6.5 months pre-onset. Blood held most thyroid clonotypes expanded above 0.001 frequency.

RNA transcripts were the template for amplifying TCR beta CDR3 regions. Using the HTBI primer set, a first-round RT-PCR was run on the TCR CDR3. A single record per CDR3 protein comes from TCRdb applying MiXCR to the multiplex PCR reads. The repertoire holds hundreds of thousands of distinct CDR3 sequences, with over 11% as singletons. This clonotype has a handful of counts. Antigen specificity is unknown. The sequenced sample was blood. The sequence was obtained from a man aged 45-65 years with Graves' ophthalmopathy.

The CDR3 region has the DNA TGTGCCAGCAGTCCAACCGGGACTAGCGGCAATGAGCAGTTCTTC. This sequence encodes CASSPTGTSGNEQFF. The V and J genes are TRBV3-1 and TRBJ2-1, with 11 bases lining up with TRBD2. The trim removed 6 bases at V and 6 bases at J, leaving 7 bases unmatched. Germline CDR1 reads LGHDT; CDR2 reads YNNKEL (reference sequence). The CDR3 runs 15 residues.